The sequence of this T cell receptor beta chain was determined in a study of cytomegalovirus exposure and HLA in healthy donors. PCR was performed using 60 Vbeta and 13 Jbeta primers. TCRdb's table, derived via immunoSEQ multiplex PCR, lists solely in-frame clones and lacks some. The sample records fewer than 250,000 clones, 87% being singletons. The sequence was obtained from a boy aged 2 to 10 in good health and CMV-seronegative. The specimen was PBMCs.

The CDR3 loop is CASADRGAQYF. The CDR3 DNA sequence: TGTGCCAGTGCTGACAGGGGAGCCCAGTACTTC. V gene TRBV19 combines with J gene TRBJ2-5; 8 bases agree with TRBD1. V trimming: 8 bases; J trimming: 9 bases; junction bases outside the gene matches: 5. The CDR3 is made up of 11 amino acids. The V gene's germline CDR1 is LNHDA and CDR2 SQIVND (reference sequence).